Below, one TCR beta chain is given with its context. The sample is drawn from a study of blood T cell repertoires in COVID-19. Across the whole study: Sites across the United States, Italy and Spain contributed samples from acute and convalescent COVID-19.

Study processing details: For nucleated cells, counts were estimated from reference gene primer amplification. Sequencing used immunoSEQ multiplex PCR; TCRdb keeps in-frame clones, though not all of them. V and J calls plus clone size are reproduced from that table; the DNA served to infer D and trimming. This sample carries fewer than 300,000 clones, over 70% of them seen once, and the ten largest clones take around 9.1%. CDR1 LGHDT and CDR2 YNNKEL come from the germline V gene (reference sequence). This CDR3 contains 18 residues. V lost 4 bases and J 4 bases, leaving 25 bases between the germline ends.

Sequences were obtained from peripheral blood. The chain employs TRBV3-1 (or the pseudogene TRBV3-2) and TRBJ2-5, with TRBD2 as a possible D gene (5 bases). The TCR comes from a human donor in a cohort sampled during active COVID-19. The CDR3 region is CASSRARARIEPGETQYF. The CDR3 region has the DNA TGTGCCAGCAGCCGGGCGAGGGCGAGAATCGAACCGGGAGAGACCCAGTACTTC.